The rows below give T cell receptor beta chains drawn from one sample of a study of CD8+ T cells in alopecia areata. Profiled with immunoSEQ multiplex PCR; TCRdb holds only in-frame clones, not every one. Of 200,000 or so clones listed, 56% are singletons. Sequencing used CD8+ T cells sorted from blood. The source of these receptors is a human donor in good health. The CDR3 runs from the conserved cysteine through the conserved F or W. The D gene is left open where the match is weak. Clone size, where shown, is once, few, many, or a class for clones that have expanded.

CDR3 DNA | CDR3 protein | J gene | V gene | D gene | clone size
TGTGCCAGCAGCCCCGGGACAGGGAATCGGCAGCCCCAGCATTTT | CASSPGTGNRQPQHF | TRBJ1-5 | TRBV5-6 | TRBD1 | once
TGCAGTGCTACGTTTGGTGGGAGCTACACCTTC | CSATFGGSYTF | TRBJ1-2 | TRBV20-1 | . | .
TGCAGCGGGGACAGGGGAGACACTGAAGCTTTCTTT | CSGDRGDTEAFF | TRBJ1-1 | TRBV29-1 | TRBD1 | .
TGTGCCAGCAGCGTAAACGCGGGCGAGCAGTACTTC | CASSVNAGEQYF | TRBJ2-7 | TRBV9 | . | .
TGCAGCGTTCCTGACAGACGCATTGGCTACACCTTC | CSVPDRRIGYTF | TRBJ1-2 | TRBV29-1 | . | .
TGTGCCAGCCGAGGACAGGGCCAAGAGACCCAGTACTTC | CASRGQGQETQYF | TRBJ2-5 | TRBV2 | TRBD1 | .
TGCAGCTTCACGGGGACTTCCACAGATACGCAGTATTTT | CSFTGTSTDTQYF | TRBJ2-3 | TRBV29-1 | . | .
TGTGCCAGTAGTCGTTTTAGCGGGGGCCCTAGACCCTACGAGCAGTACTTC | CASSRFSGGPRPYEQYF | TRBJ2-7 | TRBV19 | TRBD2 | few
TGCGCCAGCAGCCTGGGAGAGTTTGAGCCCCAGCATTTT | CASSLGEFEPQHF | TRBJ1-5 | TRBV4-1 | . | .
TGCAGCGTCGACGGATACTATGGCTACACCTTC | CSVDGYYGYTF | TRBJ1-2 | TRBV29-1 | . | .
TGTGCCAGCAGTTTGCGGGGGCGCGCCACAGATACGCAGTATTTT | CASSLRGRATDTQYF | TRBJ2-3 | TRBV27 | . | .
TGTGCCAGCAGTGTAGGGACTAGCGGGGCTGATACGCAGTATTTT | CASSVGTSGADTQYF | TRBJ2-3 | TRBV6-1 | TRBD2 | many
TGTGCCAGCAGCTACGGGCCCCTGGACATTCAGTACTTC | CASSYGPLDIQYF | TRBJ2-4 | TRBV27 | . | .
TGTGCCACCAGCACAGACACCGCTACGGGGAGGGGCTATGGCTACACCTTC | CATSTDTATGRGYGYTF | TRBJ1-2 | TRBV15 | . | .
TGTGCCAGCAGCCCCGGGGAGGCTAGAGGAAACACCATATATTTT | CASSPGEARGNTIYF | TRBJ1-3 | TRBV13 | . | few
TGCGCCAGCAGCCAACTAGAAAGCAATCAGCCCCAGCATTTT | CASSQLESNQPQHF | TRBJ1-5 | TRBV4-1 | . | once
TGTGCCAGCAGTGCTGGGGGGTGGAATGAGCAGTTCTTC | CASSAGGWNEQFF | TRBJ2-1 | TRBV6-5 | . | .
TGCAGCGTTGGAGGACTGGGGAGAGGCTCCTACGAGCAGTACTTC | CSVGGLGRGSYEQYF | TRBJ2-7 | TRBV29-1 | . | .
TGTGCCAGCAGCAGTCGACAAGCCCAAGAGACCCAGTACTTC | CASSSRQAQETQYF | TRBJ2-5 | TRBV13 | . | few
TGTGCCAGCAGCTTGACTAGCGGGAATGAGCAGTTCTTC | CASSLTSGNEQFF | TRBJ2-1 | TRBV5-6 | TRBD2 | few
TGTGCCAGCAGTCCGGCAGGGCCCTACGAGCAGTACTTC | CASSPAGPYEQYF | TRBJ2-7 | TRBV6-1 | . | many
TGTGCCAGCAGCCCGGGCGGCGGGGGTGAGCAGTTCTTC | CASSPGGGGEQFF | TRBJ2-1 | TRBV7-6 | TRBD2 | few
TGTGCCAGTAGCCCCTCCAGCGGGGGTCTTGGTGAGCAGTTCTTC | CASSPSSGGLGEQFF | TRBJ2-1 | TRBV19 | TRBD2 | .
TGTGCCTGGAGTGCCCCCCCAGCAGGGGAATTGGGGTTGGATGGCTACACCTTC | CAWSAPPAGELGLDGYTF | TRBJ1-2 | TRBV30 | . | few
TGTGCCGTCGCTAGCGGTACGACAGATACGCAGTATTTT | CAVASGTTDTQYF | TRBJ2-3 | TRBV5-4 | TRBD2 | few
TGTGCCAGCGAAACAACAGGGGAGGGTGGCTACACCTTC | CASETTGEGGYTF | TRBJ1-2 | TRBV13 | TRBD1 | .
TGTGCCAGCAGCTTGTCCTGGAGGCCCTACGAGCAGTACTTC | CASSLSWRPYEQYF | TRBJ2-7 | TRBV5-4 | . | .
TGTGCCAGCAGCTTGAGCCCTAAGGGGTACACTGAAGCTTTCTTT | CASSLSPKGYTEAFF | TRBJ1-1 | TRBV7-9 | . | .
TGTGCCAGCAGCTTCAGGGGCAATCAGCCCCAGCATTTT | CASSFRGNQPQHF | TRBJ1-5 | TRBV13 | . | .
TGCGCCAGCAGCCATCGGGGACAGGGCCTCCTTGGCGAGCAGTACTTC | CASSHRGQGLLGEQYF | TRBJ2-7 | TRBV5-1 | TRBD1 | .
TGTGCCAGCAGCAGGGTGGGGTCTCCCGAGCAGTACTTC | CASSRVGSPEQYF | TRBJ2-7 | TRBV5-6 | . | .
TGTGCCAGCAGTCCTACTAGCGGGGGGGCCCAGTACTTC | CASSPTSGGAQYF | TRBJ2-5 | TRBV6-5 | TRBD2 | .
TGCAGCGAGAGGACAGGGAATGGCTACACCTTC | CSERTGNGYTF | TRBJ1-2 | TRBV29-1 | TRBD1 | .
TGCGCCAGCAGCCAAATGGGACAGGGAAACACTGAAGCTTTCTTT | CASSQMGQGNTEAFF | TRBJ1-1 | TRBV4-1 | TRBD1 | .
TGCAGCGTTTTAGGGACGGGCCAGTACTTC | CSVLGTGQYF | TRBJ2-5 | TRBV29-1 | . | .
TGCGCCAGCAGCCTTCGGGGTCAGCGTAGTACGGAGACCCAGTACTTC | CASSLRGQRSTETQYF | TRBJ2-5 | TRBV4-1 | . | .
TGTGCCAGCAGTGAATATGGTAGGGGGGAGTACAATGAGCAGTTCTTC | CASSEYGRGEYNEQFF | TRBJ2-1 | TRBV25-1 | . | .
TGCGCCAGCAGCCCTAACCCCCTAGCGTTAAGCTCCTACAATGAGCAGTTCTTC | CASSPNPLALSSYNEQFF | TRBJ2-1 | TRBV5-1 | . | .
TGTGCCTGGAGTGGTCCCAGCTCTGGAAACACCATATATTTT | CAWSGPSSGNTIYF | TRBJ1-3 | TRBV30 | . | .
TGTGCCAGCAGCTTGGGCCTGACCGAAGCTTTCTTT | CASSLGLTEAFF | TRBJ1-1 | TRBV5-4 | . | .
TGTGCCTGGAGTGTAAGGACCCTTGGGGAGCAGTACTTC | CAWSVRTLGEQYF | TRBJ2-7 | TRBV30 | . | .
TGCAGCGTTTTTACAGGGGATGGCTACACCTTC | CSVFTGDGYTF | TRBJ1-2 | TRBV29-1 | TRBD1 | .
TGTGCCTGGACAGGGGACTCCTACGAGCAGTACTTC | CAWTGDSYEQYF | TRBJ2-7 | TRBV30 | . | .
TGTGCCAGCAGTTTTACCGGGACAGGGGGCGTCGGCGGCTACACCTTC | CASSFTGTGGVGGYTF | TRBJ1-2 | TRBV27 | TRBD1 | few
TGTGCCAGTAGCTGGACAGGGGATTACAATGAGCAGTTCTTC | CASSWTGDYNEQFF | TRBJ2-1 | TRBV19 | TRBD1 | few
TGTGCCAGCAGTCTCGGGGGAGGTCAGCCCCAGCATTTT | CASSLGGGQPQHF | TRBJ1-5 | TRBV27 | . | .